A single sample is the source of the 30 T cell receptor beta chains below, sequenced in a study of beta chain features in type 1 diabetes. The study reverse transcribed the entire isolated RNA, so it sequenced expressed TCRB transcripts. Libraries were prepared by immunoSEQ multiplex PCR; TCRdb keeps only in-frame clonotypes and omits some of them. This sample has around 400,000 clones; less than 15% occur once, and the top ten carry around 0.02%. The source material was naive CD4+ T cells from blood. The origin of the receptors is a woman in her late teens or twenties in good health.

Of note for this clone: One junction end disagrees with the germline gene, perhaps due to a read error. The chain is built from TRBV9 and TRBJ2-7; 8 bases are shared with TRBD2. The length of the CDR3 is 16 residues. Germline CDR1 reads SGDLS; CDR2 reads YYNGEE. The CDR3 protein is CASSENTGRASHEQYF. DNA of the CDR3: TGTGCCAGCAGCGAGAATACCGGGAGGGCCTCCCACGAGCAGTACTTC.

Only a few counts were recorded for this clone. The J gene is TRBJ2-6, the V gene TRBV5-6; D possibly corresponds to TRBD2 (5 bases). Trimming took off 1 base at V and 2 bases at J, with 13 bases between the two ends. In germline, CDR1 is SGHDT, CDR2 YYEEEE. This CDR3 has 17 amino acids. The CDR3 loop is CASSLRGRGPGANVLTF. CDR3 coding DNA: TGTGCCAGCAGCTTGCGGGGAAGAGGGCCTGGGGCCAACGTCCTGACTTTC.

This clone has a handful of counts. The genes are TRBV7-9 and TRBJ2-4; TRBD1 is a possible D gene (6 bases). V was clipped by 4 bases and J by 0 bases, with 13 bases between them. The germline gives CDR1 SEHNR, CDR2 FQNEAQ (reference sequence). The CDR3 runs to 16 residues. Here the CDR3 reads CASSSWDNLAKNIQYF. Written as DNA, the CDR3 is TGTGCCAGCAGCTCCTGGGACAACTTAGCCAAAAACATTCAGTACTTC.

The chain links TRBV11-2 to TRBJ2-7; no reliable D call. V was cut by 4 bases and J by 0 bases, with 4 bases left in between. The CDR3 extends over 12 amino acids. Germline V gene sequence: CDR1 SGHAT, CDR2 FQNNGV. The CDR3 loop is CASSSSSYEQYF. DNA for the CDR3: TGTGCCAGCAGCTCGAGCTCCTACGAGCAGTACTTC.

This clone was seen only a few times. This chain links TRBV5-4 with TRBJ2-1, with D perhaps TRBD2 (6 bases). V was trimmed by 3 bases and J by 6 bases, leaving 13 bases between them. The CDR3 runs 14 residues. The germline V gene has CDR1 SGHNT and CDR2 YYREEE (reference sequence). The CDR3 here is CASSSRGLGNEQFF. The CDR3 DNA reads TGTGCCAGCAGCTCCCGGGGGTTGGGCAATGAGCAGTTCTTC.

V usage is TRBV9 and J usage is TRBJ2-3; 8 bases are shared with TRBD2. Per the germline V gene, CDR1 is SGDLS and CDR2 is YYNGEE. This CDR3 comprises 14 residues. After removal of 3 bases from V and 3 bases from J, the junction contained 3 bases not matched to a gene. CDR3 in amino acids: CASSAGGWTDTQYF. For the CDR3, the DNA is TGTGCCAGCAGCGCGGGAGGGTGGACAGATACGCAGTATTTT. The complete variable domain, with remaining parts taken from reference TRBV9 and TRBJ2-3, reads DSGVTQTPKHLITATGQRVTLRCSPRSGDLSVYWYQQSLDQGLQFLIQYYNGEERAKGNILERFSAQQFPDLHSELNLSSLELGDSALYFCASSAGGWTDTQYFGPGTRLTVL.

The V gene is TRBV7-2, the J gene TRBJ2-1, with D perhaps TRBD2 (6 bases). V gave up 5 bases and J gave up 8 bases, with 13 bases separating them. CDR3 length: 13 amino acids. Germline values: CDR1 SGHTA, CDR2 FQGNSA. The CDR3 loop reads CASSRGRSDEQFF. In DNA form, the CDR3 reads TGTGCCAGCAGCCGAGGGAGGTCGGATGAGCAGTTCTTC.

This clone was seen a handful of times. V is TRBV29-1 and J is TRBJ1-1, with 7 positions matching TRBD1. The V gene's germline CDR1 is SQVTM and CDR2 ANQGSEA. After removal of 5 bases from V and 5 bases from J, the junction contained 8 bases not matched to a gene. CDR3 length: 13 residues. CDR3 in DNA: TGCAGCGTTCGAAAACAGGGGTATACTGAAGCTTTCTTT. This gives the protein CSVRKQGYTEAFF.

The CDR3 reads CSVAGPRGSYGYTF. CDR3 bases: TGCAGCGTTGCGGGCCCCAGGGGGTCGTATGGCTACACCTTC. The rearrangement joins TRBV29-1 to TRBJ1-2; 7 bases match TRBD1. This CDR3 is built from 14 residues. J gave up 5 bases and V 4 bases, and 10 bases lay outside the gene matches. Per the germline V gene, CDR1 is SQVTM and CDR2 is ANQGSEA.

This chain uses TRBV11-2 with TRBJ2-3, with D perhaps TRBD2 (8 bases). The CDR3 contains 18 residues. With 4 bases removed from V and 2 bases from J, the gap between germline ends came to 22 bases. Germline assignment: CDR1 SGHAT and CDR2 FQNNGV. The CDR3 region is CASSSRGQAGGLTDTQYF. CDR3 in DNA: TGTGCCAGCAGCTCCCGCGGACAGGCGGGAGGCCTCACAGATACGCAGTATTTT.

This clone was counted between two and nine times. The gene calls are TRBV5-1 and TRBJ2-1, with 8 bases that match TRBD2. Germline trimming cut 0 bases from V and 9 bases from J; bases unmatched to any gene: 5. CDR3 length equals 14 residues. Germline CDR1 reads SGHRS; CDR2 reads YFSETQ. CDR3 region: CASSLAGTSSEQFF. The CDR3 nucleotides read TGCGCCAGCAGCTTGGCCGGGACTAGTAGTGAGCAGTTCTTC.

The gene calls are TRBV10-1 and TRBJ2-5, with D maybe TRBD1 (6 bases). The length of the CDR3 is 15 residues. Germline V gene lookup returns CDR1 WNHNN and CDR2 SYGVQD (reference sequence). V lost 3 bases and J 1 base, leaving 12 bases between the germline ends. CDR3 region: CASSEGTRGQETQYF. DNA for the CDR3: TGCGCCAGCAGTGAAGGGACACGAGGCCAAGAGACCCAGTACTTC.

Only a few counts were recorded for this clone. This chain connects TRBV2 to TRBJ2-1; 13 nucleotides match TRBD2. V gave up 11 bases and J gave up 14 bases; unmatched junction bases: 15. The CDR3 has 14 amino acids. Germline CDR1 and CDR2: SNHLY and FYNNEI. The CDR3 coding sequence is TGTGCCTCAAATGCCGGGACTAGCGGGATTGGGAAGTTCTTC. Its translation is CASNAGTSGIGKFF.

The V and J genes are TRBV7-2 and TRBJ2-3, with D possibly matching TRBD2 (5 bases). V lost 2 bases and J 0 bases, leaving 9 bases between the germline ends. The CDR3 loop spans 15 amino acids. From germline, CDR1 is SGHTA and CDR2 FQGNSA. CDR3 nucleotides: TGTGCCAGCAGCTTAAGCGGCCTTAGCACAGATACGCAGTATTTT. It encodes CASSLSGLSTDTQYF.

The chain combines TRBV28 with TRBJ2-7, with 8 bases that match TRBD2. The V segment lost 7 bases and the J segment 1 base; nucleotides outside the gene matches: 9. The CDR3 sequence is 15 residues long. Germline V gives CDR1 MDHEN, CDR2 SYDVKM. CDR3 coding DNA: TGTGCCAGCACCCAACATACTAGCGGATCCTACGAGCAGTACTTC. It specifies CASTQHTSGSYEQYF.

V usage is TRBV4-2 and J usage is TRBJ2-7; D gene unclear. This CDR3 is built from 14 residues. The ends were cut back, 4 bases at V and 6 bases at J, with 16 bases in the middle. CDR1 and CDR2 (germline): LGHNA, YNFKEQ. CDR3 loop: CASSPLSAPSEQYF. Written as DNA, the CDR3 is TGTGCCAGCAGCCCCCTTAGTGCGCCTTCCGAGCAGTACTTC.

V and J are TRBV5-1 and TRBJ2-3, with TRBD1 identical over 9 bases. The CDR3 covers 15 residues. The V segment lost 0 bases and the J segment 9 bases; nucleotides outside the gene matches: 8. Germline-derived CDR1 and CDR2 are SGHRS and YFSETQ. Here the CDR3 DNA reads TGCGCCAGCAGCTTGGGAGACCGGGACAGGGAGACGCAGTATTTT. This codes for CASSLGDRDRETQYF.

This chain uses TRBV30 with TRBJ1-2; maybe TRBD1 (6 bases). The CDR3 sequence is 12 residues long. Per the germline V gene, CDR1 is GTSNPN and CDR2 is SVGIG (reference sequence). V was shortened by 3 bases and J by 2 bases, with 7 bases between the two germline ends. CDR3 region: CAWSDRNYGYTF. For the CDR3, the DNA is TGTGCCTGGAGCGACAGGAACTATGGCTACACCTTC.

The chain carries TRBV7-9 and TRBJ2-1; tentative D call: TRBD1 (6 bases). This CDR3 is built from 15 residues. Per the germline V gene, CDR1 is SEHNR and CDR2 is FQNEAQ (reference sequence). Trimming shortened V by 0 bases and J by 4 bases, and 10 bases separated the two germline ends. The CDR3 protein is CASSLAGHLYNEQFF. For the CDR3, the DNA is TGTGCCAGCAGCTTAGCGGGACACCTATACAATGAGCAGTTCTTC. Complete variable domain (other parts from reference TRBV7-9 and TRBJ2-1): DTGVSQNPRHKITKRGQNVTFRCDPISEHNRLYWYRQTLGQGPEFLTYFQNEAQLEKSRLLSDRFSAERPKGSFSTLEIQRTEQGDSAMYLCASSLAGHLYNEQFFGPGTRLTVL.

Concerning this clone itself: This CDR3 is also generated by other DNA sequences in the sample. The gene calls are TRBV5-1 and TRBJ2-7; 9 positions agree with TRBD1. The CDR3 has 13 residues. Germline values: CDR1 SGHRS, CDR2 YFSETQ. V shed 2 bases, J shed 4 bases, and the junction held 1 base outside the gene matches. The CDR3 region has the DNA TGCGCCAGCAGCTTAGACAGGGGGTACGAGCAGTACTTC. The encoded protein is CASSLDRGYEQYF.

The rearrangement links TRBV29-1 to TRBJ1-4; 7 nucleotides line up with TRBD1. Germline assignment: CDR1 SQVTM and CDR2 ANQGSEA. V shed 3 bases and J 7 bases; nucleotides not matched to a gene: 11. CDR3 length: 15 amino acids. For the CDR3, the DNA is TGCAGCGTTGACGACCCAGGGGGGCTCGGTGAAAAACTGTTTTTT. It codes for CSVDDPGGLGEKLFF.

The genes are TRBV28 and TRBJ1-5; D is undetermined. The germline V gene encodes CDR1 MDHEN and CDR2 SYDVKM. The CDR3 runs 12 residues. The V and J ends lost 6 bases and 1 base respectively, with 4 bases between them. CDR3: CASSESNQPQHF. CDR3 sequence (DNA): TGTGCCAGCAGCGAGAGCAATCAGCCCCAGCATTTT.

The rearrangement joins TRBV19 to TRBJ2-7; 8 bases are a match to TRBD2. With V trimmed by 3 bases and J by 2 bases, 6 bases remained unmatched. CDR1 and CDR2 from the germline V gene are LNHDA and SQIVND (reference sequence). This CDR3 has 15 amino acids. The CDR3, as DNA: TGTGCCAGTAGTATCCTTAGCGGGAACACCTACGAGCAGTACTTC. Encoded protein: CASSILSGNTYEQYF.

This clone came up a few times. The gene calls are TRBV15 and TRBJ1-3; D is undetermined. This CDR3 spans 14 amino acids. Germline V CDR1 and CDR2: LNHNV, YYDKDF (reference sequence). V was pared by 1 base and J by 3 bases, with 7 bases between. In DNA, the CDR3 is TGTGCCACCAGCAGAGGAGGTTTTGGAAACACCATATATTTT. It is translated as CATSRGGFGNTIYF.

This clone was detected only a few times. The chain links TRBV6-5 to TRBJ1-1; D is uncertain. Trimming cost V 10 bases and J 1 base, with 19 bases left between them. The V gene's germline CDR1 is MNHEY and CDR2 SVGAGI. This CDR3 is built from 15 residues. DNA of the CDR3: TGTGCCACTTTTCCCCTCAGTATTCCGAACACTGAAGCTTTCTTT. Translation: CATFPLSIPNTEAFF.

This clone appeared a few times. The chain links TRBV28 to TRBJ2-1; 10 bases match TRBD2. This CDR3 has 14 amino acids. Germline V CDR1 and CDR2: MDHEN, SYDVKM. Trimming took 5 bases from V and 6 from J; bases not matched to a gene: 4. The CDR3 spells CASSLSSGGNEQFF. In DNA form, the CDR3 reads TGTGCCAGCAGTCTTTCTAGCGGGGGCAATGAGCAGTTCTTC. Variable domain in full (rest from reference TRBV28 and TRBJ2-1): DVKVTQSSRYLVKRTGEKVFLECVQDMDHENMFWYRQDPGLGLRLIYFSYDVKMKEKGDIPEGYSVSREKKERFSLILESASTNQTSMYLCASSLSSGGNEQFFGPGTRLTVL.

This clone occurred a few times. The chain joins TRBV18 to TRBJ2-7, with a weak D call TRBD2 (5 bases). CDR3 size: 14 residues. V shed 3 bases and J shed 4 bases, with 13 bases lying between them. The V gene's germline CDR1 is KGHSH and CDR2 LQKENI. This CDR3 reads CASSPGGPLYEQYF. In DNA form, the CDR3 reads TGTGCCAGCTCACCCGGAGGACCTTTGTACGAGCAGTACTTC.

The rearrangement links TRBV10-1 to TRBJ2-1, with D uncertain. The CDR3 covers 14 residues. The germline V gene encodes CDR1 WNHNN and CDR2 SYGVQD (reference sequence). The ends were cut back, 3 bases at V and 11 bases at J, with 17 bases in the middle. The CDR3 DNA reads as TGCGCCAGCAGTGAATCGCCCAACCAGCGCCAGCAGTTCTTC. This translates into CASSESPNQRQQFF.

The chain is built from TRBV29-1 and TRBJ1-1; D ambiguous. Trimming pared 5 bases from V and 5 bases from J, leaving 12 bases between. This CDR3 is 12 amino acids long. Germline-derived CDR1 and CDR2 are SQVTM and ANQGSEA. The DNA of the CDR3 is TGCAGCGTTACCGCAGTGTGGACTGAAGCTTTCTTT. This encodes CSVTAVWTEAFF. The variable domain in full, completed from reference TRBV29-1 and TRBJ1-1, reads SAVISQKPSRDICQRGTSLTIQCQVDSQVTMMFWYRQQPGQSLTLIATANQGSEATYESGFVIDKFPISRPNLTFSTLTVSNMSPEDSSIYLCSVTAVWTEAFFGQGTRLTVV.

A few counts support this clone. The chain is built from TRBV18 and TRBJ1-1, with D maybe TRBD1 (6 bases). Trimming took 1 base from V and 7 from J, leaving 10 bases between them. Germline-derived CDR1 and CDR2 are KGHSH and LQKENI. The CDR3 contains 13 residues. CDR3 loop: CASSPRQAYEAFF. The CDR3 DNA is TGTGCCAGCTCACCACGACAGGCCTATGAAGCTTTCTTT. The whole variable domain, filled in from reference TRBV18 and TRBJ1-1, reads NAGVMQNPRHLVRRRGQEARLRCSPMKGHSHVYWYRQLPEEGLKFMVYLQKENIIDESGMPKERFSAEFPKEGPSILRIQQVVRGDSAAYFCASSPRQAYEAFFGQGTRLTVV.